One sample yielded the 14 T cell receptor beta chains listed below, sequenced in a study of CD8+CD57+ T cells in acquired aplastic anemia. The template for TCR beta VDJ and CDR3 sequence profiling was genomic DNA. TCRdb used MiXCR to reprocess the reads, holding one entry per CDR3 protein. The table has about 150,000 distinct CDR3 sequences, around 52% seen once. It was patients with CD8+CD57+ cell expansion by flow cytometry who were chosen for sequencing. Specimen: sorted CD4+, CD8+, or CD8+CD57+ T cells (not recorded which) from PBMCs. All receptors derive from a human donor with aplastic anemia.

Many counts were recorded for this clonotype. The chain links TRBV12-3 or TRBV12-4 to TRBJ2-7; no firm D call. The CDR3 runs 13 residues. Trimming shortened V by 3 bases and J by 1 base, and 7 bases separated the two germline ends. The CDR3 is CASSLGNSYEQYF. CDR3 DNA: TGTGCCAGCAGTTTGGGAAATTCCTACGAGCAGTACTTC.

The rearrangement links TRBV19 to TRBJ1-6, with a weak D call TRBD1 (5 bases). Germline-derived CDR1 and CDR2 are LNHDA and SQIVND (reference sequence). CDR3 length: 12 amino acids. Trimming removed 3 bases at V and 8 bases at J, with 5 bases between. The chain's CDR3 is CASSIRDSPLHF. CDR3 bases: TGTGCCAGTAGTATCAGGGATTCACCCCTCCACTTT.

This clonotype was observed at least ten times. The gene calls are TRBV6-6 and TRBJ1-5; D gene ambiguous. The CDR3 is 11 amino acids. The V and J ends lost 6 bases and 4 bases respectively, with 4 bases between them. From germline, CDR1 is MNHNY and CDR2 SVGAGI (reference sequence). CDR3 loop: CASSRNQPQHF. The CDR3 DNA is TGTGCCAGCAGCCGAAATCAGCCCCAGCATTTT.

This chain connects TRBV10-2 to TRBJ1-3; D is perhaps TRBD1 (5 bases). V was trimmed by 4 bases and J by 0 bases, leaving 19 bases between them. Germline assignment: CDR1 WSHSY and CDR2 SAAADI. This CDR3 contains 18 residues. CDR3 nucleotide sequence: TGCGCCAGCAGTGGGGGCTTGCTGTTTCGTCCCTCTGGAAACACCATATATTTT. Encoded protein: CASSGGLLFRPSGNTIYF.

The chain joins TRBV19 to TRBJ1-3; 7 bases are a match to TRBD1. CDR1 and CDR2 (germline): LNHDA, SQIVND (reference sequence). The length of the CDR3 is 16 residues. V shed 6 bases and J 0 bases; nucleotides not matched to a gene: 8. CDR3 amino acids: CASSRSTGSSGNTIYF. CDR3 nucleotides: TGTGCCAGTAGCCGGTCGACAGGGAGCTCTGGAAACACCATATATTTT.

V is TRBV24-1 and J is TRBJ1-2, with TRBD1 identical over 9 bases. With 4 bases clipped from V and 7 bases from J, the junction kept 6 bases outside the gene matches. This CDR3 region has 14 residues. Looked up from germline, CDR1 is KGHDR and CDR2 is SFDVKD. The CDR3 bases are TGTGCCACCAGTGACTCCGGGACAGGGCTTGGCTACACCTTC. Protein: CATSDSGTGLGYTF.

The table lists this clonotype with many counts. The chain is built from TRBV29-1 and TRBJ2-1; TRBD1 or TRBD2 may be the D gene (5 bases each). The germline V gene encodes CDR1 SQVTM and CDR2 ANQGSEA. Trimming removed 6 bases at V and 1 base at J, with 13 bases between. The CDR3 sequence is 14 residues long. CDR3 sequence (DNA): TGCAGCGTCGCTGGGGGAGAATCCTACAATGAGCAGTTCTTC. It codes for CSVAGGESYNEQFF.

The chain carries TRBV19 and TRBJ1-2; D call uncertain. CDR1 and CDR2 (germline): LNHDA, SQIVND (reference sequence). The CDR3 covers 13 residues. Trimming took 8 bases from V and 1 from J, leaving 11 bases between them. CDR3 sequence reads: CASWEDRNYGYTF. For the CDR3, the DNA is TGTGCCAGTTGGGAGGACCGTAACTATGGCTACACCTTC.

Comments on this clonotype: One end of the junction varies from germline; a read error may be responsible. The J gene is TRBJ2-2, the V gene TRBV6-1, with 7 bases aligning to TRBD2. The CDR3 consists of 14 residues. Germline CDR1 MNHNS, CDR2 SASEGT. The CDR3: CASSLGGGSGELLF. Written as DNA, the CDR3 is TGTGCCAGCTCCCTGGGGGGGGGTTCCGGGGAGCTGCTTTTT.

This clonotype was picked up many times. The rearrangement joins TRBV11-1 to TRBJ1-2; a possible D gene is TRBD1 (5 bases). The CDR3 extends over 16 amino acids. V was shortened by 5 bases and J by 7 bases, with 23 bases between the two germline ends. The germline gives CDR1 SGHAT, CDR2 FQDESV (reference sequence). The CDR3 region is CASSPPSGDPIGGYTF. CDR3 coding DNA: TGTGCCAGCAGCCCCCCAAGCGGGGACCCTATCGGTGGCTACACCTTC.

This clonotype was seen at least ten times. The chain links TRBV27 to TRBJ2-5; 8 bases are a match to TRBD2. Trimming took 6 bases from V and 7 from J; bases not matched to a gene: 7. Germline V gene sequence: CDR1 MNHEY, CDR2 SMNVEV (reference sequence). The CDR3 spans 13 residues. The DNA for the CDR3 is TGTGCCAGCAGGGGAGGGACTAGTGTGACCCAGTACTTC. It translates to CASRGGTSVTQYF.

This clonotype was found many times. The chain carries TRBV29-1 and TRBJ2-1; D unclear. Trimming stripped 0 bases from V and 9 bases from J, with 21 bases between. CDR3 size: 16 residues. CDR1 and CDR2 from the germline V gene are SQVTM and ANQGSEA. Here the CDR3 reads CSVEEVAISLSPEQFF. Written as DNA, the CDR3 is TGCAGCGTTGAAGAAGTCGCTATTAGCCTAAGCCCTGAGCAGTTCTTC.

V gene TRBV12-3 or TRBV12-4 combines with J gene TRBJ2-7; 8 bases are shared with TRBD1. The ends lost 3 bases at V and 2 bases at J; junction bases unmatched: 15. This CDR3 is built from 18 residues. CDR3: CASSFGISGQGDTYEQYF. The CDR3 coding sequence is TGTGCCAGCAGTTTCGGTATCTCAGGACAGGGTGACACCTACGAGCAGTACTTC.

CDR3 sequence (DNA): TGTGCCACCAGCACCACAGGACTCGGGCAGTATTTT. Protein product: CATSTTGLGQYF. The chain links TRBV15 to TRBJ2-3; either TRBD1 or TRBD2 may supply D (5 bases each). Germline V gene sequence: CDR1 LNHNV, CDR2 YYDKDF (reference sequence). This CDR3 has 12 amino acids. The ends were cut back, 4 bases at V and 11 bases at J, with 13 bases in the middle.